This T cell receptor (beta chain) was sequenced during a study of cytomegalovirus exposure and HLA in healthy donors. Study-wide findings and caveats: With later analysis, a missense DCLRE1C variant became linked to TCR beta V- and J-gene trimming. There were a few CMV-associated chains whose specificity for CMV antigens was confirmed in vitro.

On this clone itself: Its antigen remains unidentified.

Primers for the PCR totalled 60 Vbeta and 13 Jbeta. Only in-frame clones appear in the TCRdb table, and some are missing; sequencing was by immunoSEQ multiplex PCR. This sample has more than 65,000 clones, with 60% to 85% found just once. The V segment lost 5 bases and the J segment 6 bases; nucleotides outside the gene matches: 0. The CDR3 has 12 residues. CDR1 is SGHTA and CDR2 is FQGTGA in the germline V gene. The chain recombines TRBV7-3 with TRBJ2-2, with 7 bases fitting TRBD1. The material sequenced was PBMCs. The clonotype originates from a man in his late teens or twenties in good health and CMV-seropositive. The CDR3 bases are TGTGCCAGCAGCCAGGGGGCCGGGGAGCTGTTTTTT. It translates to CASSQGAGELFF.